Listed here are 30 T cell receptor beta chains from one sample, sequenced in a study of OX40 agonist ivuxolimab in advanced cancers. Clones were read by immunoSEQ multiplex PCR, and TCRdb kept only the in-frame ones, dropping some. The sample yields 65,000 to 85,000 clones, about 93% seen once. The specimen comprised CD4+ or CD8+ T cells sorted from blood, sampled in a trial of the OX40 agonist ivuxolimab. Source of these receptors: an adult with an advanced solid tumor such as melanoma, head and neck, liver or kidney cancer.

This chain joins TRBV2 and TRBJ1-5; D perhaps matches TRBD1 (6 bases). Germline loops: CDR1 SNHLY, CDR2 FYNNEI. This CDR3 region has 16 residues. Trimming took off 4 bases at V and 3 bases at J, with 16 bases between the two ends. This CDR3 reads CASSVWAGQTNQPQHF. In nucleotides, the CDR3 is TGTGCCAGCAGTGTTTGGGCCGGACAGACCAATCAGCCCCAGCATTTT.

V gene TRBV7-9 combines with J gene TRBJ1-4, with a tentative D call TRBD1 (6 bases). The germline V and J ends were trimmed by 0 bases and 6 bases, with 14 bases remaining between them. The CDR3 consists of 16 residues. Germline CDR1 reads SEHNR; CDR2 reads FQNEAQ (reference sequence). The CDR3 region is CASSLAQGTFDEKLFF. The DNA for the CDR3 is TGTGCCAGCAGCTTAGCGCAGGGGACGTTCGATGAAAAACTGTTTTTT.

The rearrangement uses TRBV5-1 and TRBJ2-3; D could derive from TRBD1 or TRBD2 (6 bases each). V dropped 0 bases and J dropped 4 bases, with 12 bases sitting between them. Per the germline V gene, CDR1 is SGHRS and CDR2 is YFSETQ. The CDR3 sequence is 15 residues long. CDR3 residues: CASSLVGGSADTQYF. CDR3 coding DNA: TGCGCCAGCAGCTTGGTGGGGGGCAGCGCAGATACGCAGTATTTT.

The chain links TRBV4-3 to TRBJ1-2; 10 bases align to TRBD1. The CDR3 totals 13 residues. V lost 5 bases and J lost 7; bases outside the gene matches: 4. Germline CDR1 and CDR2: LGHNA and YSLEER. The CDR3: CASSGTGAGGYTF. CDR3 coding DNA: TGCGCCAGCAGCGGGACAGGGGCGGGTGGCTACACCTTC.

The genes are TRBV27 and TRBJ2-1; D might be TRBD1 (5 bases). V was clipped by 6 bases and J by 0 bases, with 12 bases between them. Germline V gene sequence: CDR1 MNHEY, CDR2 SMNVEV (reference sequence). This CDR3 is 15 amino acids long. The CDR3 region has the DNA TGTGCCAGCAGCCTCGACAGAATCTCCTACAATGAGCAGTTCTTC. It is translated as CASSLDRISYNEQFF.

This clone was counted a few times. Other DNA sequences in the same sample also yield this CDR3. The chain combines TRBV7-9 with TRBJ2-1, with a weak D call TRBD1 (6 bases). Trimming took off 6 bases at V and 6 bases at J, with 9 bases between the two ends. CDR1 is SEHNR, CDR2 FQNEAQ, per germline (reference sequence). The CDR3 runs 12 residues. The CDR3 sequence: CASRQGSNEQFF. The CDR3 nucleotides are TGTGCCAGCAGACAGGGTAGCAATGAGCAGTTCTTC.

Here the CDR3 DNA reads TGTGCCAGTAGCCTCTCTAGCGGGGGTTTGAATGAGCAGTTCTTC. Its translation: CASSLSSGGLNEQFF. The rearrangement joins TRBV19 to TRBJ2-1; 10 positions match TRBD2. The germline CDR1 and CDR2 sequences are LNHDA and SQIVND (reference sequence). This CDR3 comprises 15 residues. The J segment lost 7 bases and the V segment lost 6 bases, leaving 9 bases of the junction unmatched. Based on the CDR3 plus reference TRBV19 and TRBJ2-1, the full variable domain is DGGITQSPKYLFRKEGQNVTLSCEQNLNHDAMYWYRQDPGQGLRLIYYSQIVNDFQKGDIAEGYSVSREKKESFPLTVTSAQKNPTAFYLCASSLSSGGLNEQFFGPGTRLTVL.

This chain connects TRBV13 to TRBJ1-4; D unclear. The ends were cut back, 7 bases at V and 1 base at J, with 13 bases in the middle. Germline V lookup: CDR1 PRHDT, CDR2 FYEKMQ (reference sequence). The CDR3 is 15 residues long. The CDR3 sequence is CASTPAGRTNEKLFF. For the CDR3, the DNA is TGTGCCAGCACCCCCGCGGGGAGAACTAATGAAAAACTGTTTTTT.

The chain carries TRBV5-1 and TRBJ2-5; TRBD1 aligns across 8 bases. TRBJ2-7 explains the end of the DNA better; the J call may be wrong. Germline CDR1 reads SGHRS; CDR2 reads YFSETQ. The CDR3 consists of 15 residues. CDR3 in DNA: TGCGCCAGCAGCTTGGAGGCAGGGGGCTACTACGAGCAGTACTTC. This codes for CASSLEAGGYYEQYF.

The chain combines TRBV7-6 with TRBJ2-1; TRBD2 matches 8 bases. The V gene end was trimmed by 7 bases and the J gene end by 1 base; junction bases not matched to a gene: 6. The CDR3 has 15 amino acids. Germline assignment: CDR1 SGHVS and CDR2 FNYEAQ. CDR3 in amino acids: CASTLTSGSYNEQFF. The DNA for the CDR3 is TGTGCCAGCACCCTAACTAGCGGTTCCTACAATGAGCAGTTCTTC.

This clone was detected only a few times. Here the CDR3 DNA reads TGTGCCAGCAGCTTCGGACAGGGGGAGAACACTGAAGCTTTCTTT. This translates into CASSFGQGENTEAFF. The chain carries TRBV5-4 and TRBJ1-1, with 10 positions matching TRBD1. CDR1 SGHNT and CDR2 YYREEE come from the germline V gene (reference sequence). CDR3 length: 15 amino acids. V lost 2 bases and J lost 1; bases outside the gene matches: 2.

The chain recombines TRBV10-1 with TRBJ1-4, with D perhaps TRBD1 (6 bases). The V gene's germline CDR1 is WNHNN and CDR2 SYGVQD (reference sequence). The length of the CDR3 is 15 residues. With 8 bases removed from V and 7 bases from J, the gap between germline ends came to 20 bases. The CDR3 nucleotides read TGCGCCAGCCCCAACGGGGCTGTGACAGGTGAAAAACTGTTTTTT. It encodes CASPNGAVTGEKLFF.

The gene calls are TRBV30 and TRBJ2-2; D is possibly TRBD1 (5 bases). CDR1 GTSNPN and CDR2 SVGIG come from the germline V gene (reference sequence). Between the trimmed V and J ends, which lost 2 bases and 1 base, there was a span of 14 bases. The CDR3 has 16 amino acids. CDR3 protein: CAWSLLGVENTGELFF. For the CDR3, the DNA is TGTGCCTGGAGTCTGTTAGGGGTGGAGAACACCGGGGAGCTGTTTTTT.

The J gene is TRBJ1-3, the V gene TRBV6-1; D is possibly TRBD1 (6 bases). Trimming pared 7 bases from V and 4 bases from J, leaving 14 bases between. Looked up from germline, CDR1 is MNHNS and CDR2 is SASEGT. CDR3 length equals 14 residues. The CDR3 reads CASTWGQEGNTIYF. CDR3 DNA: TGTGCCAGCACATGGGGGCAGGAGGGAAACACCATATATTTT.

The rearrangement uses TRBV10-3 and TRBJ1-4, with a weak D call TRBD1 (5 bases). This CDR3 region has 20 residues. Trimming pared 2 bases from V and 1 base from J, leaving 23 bases between. CDR1 is ENHRY and CDR2 is SYGVKD in the germline V gene. The CDR3 reads CAISEGTLGVIEGTNEKLFF. CDR3 coding DNA: TGTGCCATCAGTGAGGGGACCTTGGGGGTGATCGAAGGAACTAATGAAAAACTGTTTTTT.

CDR3 in amino acids: CAISDGGGNTGELFF. The CDR3 region has the DNA TGTGCCATCAGTGACGGCGGGGGGAACACCGGGGAGCTGTTTTTT. The chain joins TRBV10-3 to TRBJ2-2, with 7 bases identical to TRBD2. Germline lookup yields CDR1 ENHRY and CDR2 SYGVKD. CDR3 size: 15 residues. The J segment lost 1 base and the V segment lost 3 bases, leaving 2 bases of the junction unmatched.

The rearrangement links TRBV9 to TRBJ2-7; D remains unclear. This CDR3 region has 14 residues. Looked up from germline, CDR1 is SGDLS and CDR2 is YYNGEE. Deletions cut 0 bases from V and 2 bases from J, with 9 bases between. CDR3 nucleotide sequence: TGTGCCAGCAGCGTAGAGGCTAACCCCTACGAGCAGTACTTC. Amino acids: CASSVEANPYEQYF. The whole variable domain, remainder taken from reference TRBV9 and TRBJ2-7, is DSGVTQTPKHLITATGQRVTLRCSPRSGDLSVYWYQQSLDQGLQFLIQYYNGEERAKGNILERFSAQQFPDLHSELNLSSLELGDSALYFCASSVEANPYEQYFGPGTRLTVT.

This sequence joins TRBV11-2 and TRBJ1-5, with D perhaps matching TRBD1 (6 bases). V lost 5 bases and J lost 3, with 11 bases in between. The length of the CDR3 is 14 residues. The V gene's germline CDR1 is SGHAT and CDR2 FQNNGV. CDR3 sequence: CASSPGQINQPQHF. In DNA, the CDR3 is TGTGCCAGCAGCCCAGGACAGATCAATCAGCCCCAGCATTTT.

The CDR3 spells CASSLASGIEDTQYF. Written as DNA, the CDR3 is TGTGCCAGCAGCTTAGCTAGCGGGATAGAGGATACGCAGTATTTT. V gene TRBV7-7 combines with J gene TRBJ2-3, with 8 bases lining up with TRBD2. Germline loops: CDR1 SSHAT, CDR2 FNYEAQ (reference sequence). The CDR3 has 15 amino acids. The trim removed 0 bases at V and 6 bases at J, leaving 5 bases unmatched.

V gene TRBV19 combines with J gene TRBJ2-7; D is unclear. CDR3 length: 15 residues. The germline V gene encodes CDR1 LNHDA and CDR2 SQIVND (reference sequence). V lost 0 bases, J lost 3 bases, and 12 bases lay in between. The CDR3 sequence is CASSIDHARLYEQYF. The DNA of the CDR3 is TGTGCCAGTAGTATAGATCACGCGAGGCTCTACGAGCAGTACTTC.

This rearrangement joins TRBV5-4 to TRBJ1-2, with 10 nucleotides matching TRBD1. Germline V gene sequence: CDR1 SGHNT, CDR2 YYREEE (reference sequence). V lost 3 bases, J lost 1 base, and 3 bases stayed unmatched. This CDR3 is built from 15 residues. The CDR3 coding sequence is TGTGCCAGCAGCTGGGGACAGGGGAATAACTATGGCTACACCTTC. The encoded protein is CASSWGQGNNYGYTF. Filled out from reference TRBV5-4 and TRBJ1-2, the complete variable domain reads ETGVTQSPTHLIKTRGQQVTLRCSSQSGHNTVSWYQQALGQGPQFIFQYYREEENGRGNFPPRFSGLQFPNYSSELNVNALELDDSALYLCASSWGQGNNYGYTFGSGTRLTVV.

The rearrangement joins TRBV6-5 to TRBJ1-2, with D unclear. Per the germline V gene, CDR1 is MNHEY and CDR2 is SVGAGI. V lost 4 bases, J lost 3 bases, and 6 bases lay in between. This CDR3 spans 12 amino acids. CDR3 sequence (DNA): TGTGCCAGCAGTTCAGGATACTATGGCTACACCTTC. This translates into CASSSGYYGYTF.

This chain uses TRBV7-6 with TRBJ2-7, with 10 bases identical to TRBD1. CDR3 length: 17 residues. Germline-derived CDR1 and CDR2 are SGHVS and FNYEAQ. V lost 1 base, J lost 7 bases, and 13 bases stayed unmatched. The CDR3 DNA is TGTGCCAGCAGCTTAGAGCCGGGACAGGGGCTGTGGGGTGAGCAGTACTTC. Translating it yields CASSLEPGQGLWGEQYF.

This chain connects TRBV4-1 to TRBJ2-5; D might be TRBD2 (8 bases). Germline V lookup: CDR1 MGHRA, CDR2 YSYEKL. Trimming pared 4 bases from V and 7 bases from J, leaving 16 bases between. This CDR3 has 14 residues. The CDR3 protein is CASSPLAGQMTQYF. In nucleotides, the CDR3 is TGCGCCAGCAGCCCTTTAGCGGGACAGATGACCCAGTACTTC.

J is TRBJ1-2 and V is TRBV5-6; D possibly corresponds to TRBD1 (5 bases). The length of the CDR3 is 16 residues. In germline, CDR1 is SGHDT, CDR2 YYEEEE. Trimming cost V 6 bases and J 0 bases, with 18 bases left between them. Written as DNA, the CDR3 is TGTGCCAGCACCCGAGGGGTGGGCCTGACTAACTATGGCTACACCTTC. Its protein product is CASTRGVGLTNYGYTF.

The chain employs TRBV9 and TRBJ2-7, with D possibly TRBD2 on 6 matching bases. CDR1 SGDLS and CDR2 YYNGEE come from the germline V gene. With 4 bases removed from V and 11 bases from J, the gap between germline ends came to 19 bases. The CDR3 runs 13 residues. The CDR3 here is CASSPRIGREEYF. CDR3 DNA sequence: TGTGCCAGCAGCCCCCGCATTGGAAGGGAGGAGTACTTC. Full variable domain (missing parts from reference TRBV9 and TRBJ2-7): DSGVTQTPKHLITATGQRVTLRCSPRSGDLSVYWYQQSLDQGLQFLIQYYNGEERAKGNILERFSAQQFPDLHSELNLSSLELGDSALYFCASSPRIGREEYFGPGTRLTVT.

DNA of the CDR3: TGCGCCAGCAGCCTTCTAACACAGGGGAGACCCCACGAGCAGTACTTC. Translated, it gives CASSLLTQGRPHEQYF. J is TRBJ2-7 and V is TRBV4-3; 7 bases match TRBD1. Germline V gene lookup returns CDR1 LGHNA and CDR2 YSLEER. The CDR3 totals 16 residues. Unmatched junction bases numbered 14, after V lost 4 bases and J lost 5 bases.

In this sample, this clone turned up many times. The rearrangement links TRBV6-4 to TRBJ2-7; 10 bases fit TRBD2. The CDR3 has 15 amino acids. After removal of 5 bases from V and 5 bases from J, the junction contained 9 bases not matched to a gene. Germline-derived CDR1 and CDR2 are MRHNA and SNTAGT. In DNA form, the CDR3 reads TGTGCCAGCAGTTCTGAAGCGGGGGGGCTCGACGAGCAGTACTTC. Protein sequence: CASSSEAGGLDEQYF.

V gene TRBV9 combines with J gene TRBJ2-7, with 9 bases lining up with TRBD2. The trim removed 3 bases at V and 0 bases at J, leaving 10 bases unmatched. CDR3 length: 17 residues. Germline V gene lookup returns CDR1 SGDLS and CDR2 YYNGEE. The CDR3 loop is CASSDPREGLVSYEQYF. The CDR3 region has the DNA TGTGCCAGCAGCGACCCGCGGGAGGGGCTCGTCTCCTACGAGCAGTACTTC.

The chain couples TRBV4-1 to TRBJ2-2; 10 positions agree with TRBD2. The CDR3 runs to 16 residues. Per germline, CDR1 MGHRA and CDR2 YSYEKL. V dropped 6 bases and J dropped 4; count of bases not matched to a gene: 8. CDR3: CASRLAGASSTGELFF. The CDR3 nucleotides are TGCGCCAGCAGGCTAGCGGGGGCGTCGTCCACCGGGGAGCTGTTTTTT.